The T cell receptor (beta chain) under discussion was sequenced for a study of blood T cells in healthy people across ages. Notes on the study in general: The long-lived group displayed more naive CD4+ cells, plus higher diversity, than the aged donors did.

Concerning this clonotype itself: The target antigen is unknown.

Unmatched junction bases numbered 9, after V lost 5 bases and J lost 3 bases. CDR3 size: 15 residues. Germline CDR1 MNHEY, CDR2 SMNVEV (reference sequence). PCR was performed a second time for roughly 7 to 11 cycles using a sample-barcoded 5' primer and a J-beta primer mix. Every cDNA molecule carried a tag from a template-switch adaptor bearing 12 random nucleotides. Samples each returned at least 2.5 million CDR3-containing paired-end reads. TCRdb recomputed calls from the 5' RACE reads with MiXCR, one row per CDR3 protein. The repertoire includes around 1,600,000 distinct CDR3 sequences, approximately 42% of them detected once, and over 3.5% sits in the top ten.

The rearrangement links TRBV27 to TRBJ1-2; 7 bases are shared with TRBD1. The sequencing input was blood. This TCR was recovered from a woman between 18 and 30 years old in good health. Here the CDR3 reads CASSPSTGRDYGYTF. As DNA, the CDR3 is TGTGCCAGCAGTCCCTCGACAGGGAGGGACTATGGCTACACCTTC.